A single sample is the source of the 20 T cell receptor beta chains below, sequenced in a study of Ad26.COV2.S vaccination and SARS-CoV-2 variants. Treatment: approximately 18 received Ad26.COV2.S at low or high dose, single or two shots; about 5 received placebo; per-sample allocation not given. Samples came from day 63 after the first vaccine or placebo injection. Some clones are missing from TCRdb's copy, which holds only in-frame ones; the method was immunoSEQ multiplex PCR. The sample holds about 430,000 clones, approximately 92% seen once. Sequenced material: peripheral blood, taken in a trial of Ad26.COV2.S vaccine versus placebo. These receptors came from a person aged 18 to 59 who received the Ad26.COV2.S COVID-19 vaccine or a placebo.

The rearrangement joins TRBV7-9 to TRBJ2-1, with TRBD2 matching 13 bases. The CDR3 length is 16 residues. V shed 5 bases and J 4 bases; nucleotides not matched to a gene: 5. The germline CDR1 and CDR2 sequences are SEHNR and FQNEAQ (reference sequence). The CDR3 nucleotides read TGTGCCAGCAGCCGGACTAGCGGGAGTTCTTACAATGAGCAGTTCTTC. The encoded protein is CASSRTSGSSYNEQFF. Filled out from reference TRBV7-9 and TRBJ2-1, the complete variable domain reads DTGVSQNPRHKITKRGQNVTFRCDPISEHNRLYWYRQTLGQGPEFLTYFQNEAQLEKSRLLSDRFSAERPKGSFSTLEIQRTEQGDSAMYLCASSRTSGSSYNEQFFGPGTRLTVL.

The chain links TRBV5-8 to TRBJ1-2, with D perhaps TRBD1 (6 bases). Germline V gene lookup returns CDR1 SGHTS and CDR2 YDEGEE. Trimming took off 1 base at V and 6 bases at J, with 22 bases between the two ends. The CDR3 has 17 amino acids. In DNA form, the CDR3 reads TGTGCCAGCAGCTTGAGTTCTGCGGAGGGACAATCGGATGGCTACACCTTC. It codes for CASSLSSAEGQSDGYTF. The full variable domain, rest sourced from reference TRBV5-8 and TRBJ1-2, is EAGVTQSPTHLIKTRGQQATLRCSPISGHTSVYWYQQALGLGLQFLLWYDEGEERNRGNFPPRFSGRQFPNYSSELNVNALELEDSALYLCASSLSSAEGQSDGYTFGSGTRLTVV.

V usage is TRBV7-9 and J usage is TRBJ1-1, with D maybe TRBD1 (5 bases). Trimming removed 4 bases from V and 10 bases from J, with 13 bases in between. From germline, CDR1 is SEHNR and CDR2 FQNEAQ (reference sequence). There are 12 residues in the CDR3. In DNA, the CDR3 is TGTGCCAGCAGCTCGCCCACTGGGGGAGCTTTCTTT. This encodes CASSSPTGGAFF.

This clone has just one count. This chain uses TRBV6-5 with TRBJ2-2; TRBD2 is a possible D gene (6 bases). Germline CDR1 and CDR2: MNHEY and SVGAGI. The CDR3 runs 14 residues. Trimming removed 6 bases at V and 6 bases at J, with 14 bases between. DNA for the CDR3: TGTGCCAGCAGCCGGGACTTAGTTGCCGGGGAGCTGTTTTTT. Translated: CASSRDLVAGELFF.

The chain is built from TRBV5-1 and TRBJ1-1, with D uncertain. Germline V lookup: CDR1 SGHRS, CDR2 YFSETQ. Trimming took off 0 bases at V and 0 bases at J, with 9 bases between the two ends. The CDR3 length is 15 residues. The CDR3 reads CASSLGLPMNTEAFF. As DNA, the CDR3 is TGCGCCAGCAGCTTGGGACTTCCTATGAACACTGAAGCTTTCTTT.

The V call is TRBV24-1, the J call TRBJ2-5; D may be TRBD1 (6 bases). Trimming left V 3 bases short and J 5 bases short, with 18 bases between. Germline values: CDR1 KGHDR, CDR2 SFDVKD. This CDR3 region has 16 residues. CDR3 sequence reads: CATSDPTLAGAETQYF. In nucleotides, the CDR3 is TGTGCCACCAGTGATCCCACCCTTGCAGGGGCCGAGACCCAGTACTTC.

This chain connects TRBV7-2 to TRBJ2-5; 8 bases are a match to TRBD2. The CDR3 has 15 amino acids. Unmatched junction bases numbered 5, after V lost 4 bases and J lost 1 base. Germline V gene data show CDR1 as SGHTA and CDR2 as FQGNSA. The CDR3: CASSSSGSTQETQYF. CDR3 DNA sequence: TGTGCCAGCAGCTCCAGCGGGAGCACCCAAGAGACCCAGTACTTC.

J is TRBJ2-7 and V is TRBV6-5, with a possible D match to TRBD1 (6 bases). Germline-derived CDR1 and CDR2 are MNHEY and SVGAGI. The V end was cut by 6 bases, the J end by 3 bases, with 9 bases between. There are 12 residues in the CDR3. The CDR3 here is CASSLQGYEQYF. The CDR3 DNA reads as TGTGCCAGCAGCTTACAGGGCTACGAGCAGTACTTC.

The sample holds one count of this clone. V and J are TRBV15 and TRBJ1-5; D possibly corresponds to TRBD1 (5 bases). The CDR3 runs 14 residues. Germline V gene sequence: CDR1 LNHNV, CDR2 YYDKDF (reference sequence). V lost 2 bases, J lost 1 base, and 6 bases lay in between. CDR3 amino acids: CATSRQGSNQPQHF. The CDR3 region has the DNA TGTGCCACCAGCAGACAGGGCAGCAATCAGCCCCAGCATTTT.

The chain joins TRBV28 to TRBJ1-2; possibly TRBD1 for D (6 bases). CDR3 length: 18 amino acids. Germline CDR1 is MDHEN and CDR2 is SYDVKM. Trimming left V 7 bases short and J 6 bases short, with 30 bases between. The CDR3 DNA reads as TGTGCCAGCACCCTGGTGACCCTGAAGGGTACAGGGCTACATGGCTACACCTTC. Protein: CASTLVTLKGTGLHGYTF.

The chain joins TRBV11-3 to TRBJ2-1, with 9 bases lining up with TRBD1. V lost 5 bases and J lost 8; bases outside the gene matches: 10. This CDR3 contains 15 residues. The germline CDR1 and CDR2 sequences are SGHNT and YENEEA. CDR3 in DNA: TGTGCCAGCAGCAATCCCGGGACAGGGAGGGATGAGCAGTTCTTC. It codes for CASSNPGTGRDEQFF.

The rearrangement uses TRBV4-3 and TRBJ1-2; no firm D call. Germline V CDR1 and CDR2: LGHNA, YSLEER. With 0 bases removed from V and 2 bases from J, the gap between germline ends came to 10 bases. This CDR3 is built from 15 residues. The CDR3 DNA follows: TGCGCCAGCAGCCAAGATCTTATAACCAACTATGGCTACACCTTC. Translating it yields CASSQDLITNYGYTF.

The chain is built from TRBV6-2 or TRBV6-3 and TRBJ2-6; D not certain. Trimming pared 2 bases from V and 0 bases from J, leaving 5 bases between. The germline gives CDR1 MNHEY, CDR2 SVGEGT. The CDR3 spans 15 residues. CDR3 protein: CASSYGYSGANVLTF. In DNA, the CDR3 is TGTGCCAGCAGTTACGGGTACTCTGGGGCCAACGTCCTGACTTTC.

The chain links TRBV5-5 to TRBJ1-3, with TRBD1 identical over 7 bases. Germline CDR1 SGHKS, CDR2 YYEKEE (reference sequence). Trimming cost V 6 bases and J 4 bases; bases outside gene matches: 7. The CDR3 sequence is 14 residues long. The CDR3 DNA reads as TGTGCCAGCATGAATCCGGGACAGGGAAACACCATATATTTT. Translating gives CASMNPGQGNTIYF.

This CDR3 reads CSVVRRGETQYF. CDR3 nucleotide sequence: TGCAGCGTTGTCCGGAGGGGGGAGACCCAGTACTTC. The chain employs TRBV29-1 and TRBJ2-5, with D tentatively TRBD1 or TRBD2 (6 bases each). Looked up from germline, CDR1 is SQVTM and CDR2 is ANQGSEA. CDR3 length equals 12 residues. With 4 bases removed from V and 5 bases from J, the gap between germline ends came to 11 bases.

This clone occurred a few times. The gene calls are TRBV18 and TRBJ1-5; D is possibly TRBD1 (5 bases). This CDR3 has 16 residues. The ends were cut back, 5 bases at V and 0 bases at J, with 14 bases in the middle. Per germline, CDR1 KGHSH and CDR2 LQKENI. CDR3 bases: TGTGCCAGCTCAACCCTCGGGGGGAATAGCAATCAGCCCCAGCATTTT. Translated: CASSTLGGNSNQPQHF. Variable domain in full (rest from reference TRBV18 and TRBJ1-5): NAGVMQNPRHLVRRRGQEARLRCSPMKGHSHVYWYRQLPEEGLKFMVYLQKENIIDESGMPKERFSAEFPKEGPSILRIQQVVRGDSAAYFCASSTLGGNSNQPQHFGDGTRLSIL.

V usage is TRBV9 and J usage is TRBJ1-4; 10 positions match TRBD1. From germline, CDR1 is SGDLS and CDR2 YYNGEE. V was pared by 4 bases and J by 1 base, with 13 bases of the junction left unmatched. The CDR3 totals 19 residues. CDR3 bases: TGTGCCAGCAGCCCTTGGACAGGGGGAACGAAAGGAACTAATGAAAAACTGTTTTTT. It translates to CASSPWTGGTKGTNEKLFF.

The genes are TRBV29-1 and TRBJ2-2; TRBD1 matches 11 bases. Trimming removed 2 bases from V and 6 bases from J; junction bases left unmatched: 2. The CDR3 covers 14 residues. Germline V gives CDR1 SQVTM, CDR2 ANQGSEA. CDR3 sequence (DNA): TGCAGCGTTGAAATGGGACAGGGGGCCGGGGAGCTGTTTTTT. Amino acids: CSVEMGQGAGELFF.

The CDR3 region is CASSPPGVGGPYEQYF. DNA for the CDR3: TGTGCCAGCAGCCCGCCAGGGGTGGGAGGGCCCTACGAGCAGTACTTC. The chain is built from TRBV7-8 and TRBJ2-7, with D perhaps matching TRBD2 (7 bases). The CDR3 loop spans 16 amino acids. V lost 5 bases and J 2 bases, leaving 19 bases between the germline ends. CDR1 is SGHVS and CDR2 is FQNEAQ in the germline V gene.

V and J are TRBV7-2 and TRBJ1-1; D gene unclear. Trimming left V 5 bases short and J 0 bases short, with 10 bases between. Germline assignment: CDR1 SGHTA and CDR2 FQGNSA. This CDR3 contains 14 residues. CDR3 bases: TGTGCCAGCAGCCCTAGTACGATGAACACTGAAGCTTTCTTT. Translated, it gives CASSPSTMNTEAFF.